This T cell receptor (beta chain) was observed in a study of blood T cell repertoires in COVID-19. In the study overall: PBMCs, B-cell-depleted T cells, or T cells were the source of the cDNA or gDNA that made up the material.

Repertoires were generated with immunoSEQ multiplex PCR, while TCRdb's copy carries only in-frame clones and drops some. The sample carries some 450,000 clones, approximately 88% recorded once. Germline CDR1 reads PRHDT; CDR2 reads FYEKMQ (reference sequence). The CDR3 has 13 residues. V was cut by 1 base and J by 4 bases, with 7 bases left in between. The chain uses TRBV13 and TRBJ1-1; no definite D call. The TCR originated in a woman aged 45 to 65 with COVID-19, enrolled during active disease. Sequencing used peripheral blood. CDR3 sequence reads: CASSLVGSTEAFF. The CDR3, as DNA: TGTGCCAGCAGCTTAGTAGGGAGCACTGAAGCTTTCTTT. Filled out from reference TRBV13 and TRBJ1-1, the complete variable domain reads AAGVIQSPRHLIKEKRETATLKCYPIPRHDTVYWYQQGPGQDPQFLISFYEKMQSDKGSIPDRFSAQQFSDYHSELNMSSLELGDSALYFCASSLVGSTEAFFGQGTRLTVV.